These 19 T cell receptor beta chains share one sample of origin, sequenced in a study of CD8 T cells in Susac syndrome. RNA, at about 0.45 to 1 ug, was reverse transcribed with random hexamers. In TCRdb, the immunoSEQ multiplex PCR reads were re-called with MiXCR into one record per CDR3 protein. The sample shows approximately 140,000 distinct CDR3 sequences, over 85% of them seen only once. Sample: CD8+ T cells from PBMCs. These receptors all stem from a human donor in good health.

This chain uses TRBV4-2 with TRBJ2-5; 10 nucleotides align to TRBD2. Germline-derived CDR1 and CDR2 are LGHNA and YNFKEQ. Losses at the gene ends were 2 bases for V and 4 bases for J; bases not matched to a gene: 7. The CDR3 consists of 16 residues. The CDR3 loop reads CASSQYGLAVGETQYF. The CDR3, as DNA: TGTGCCAGCAGCCAATATGGACTAGCGGTGGGAGAGACCCAGTACTTC.

The chain uses TRBV15 and TRBJ2-1; 14 nucleotides line up with TRBD2. This CDR3 is 18 amino acids long. V lost 3 bases and J lost 4; bases outside the gene matches: 8. Germline CDR1 and CDR2: LNHNV and YYDKDF (reference sequence). The CDR3 nucleotides read TGTGCCACCAGCAGTCCGGGACTAGCGGGAGAATCGTACAATGAGCAGTTCTTC. This gives the protein CATSSPGLAGESYNEQFF. Complete variable domain (other parts from reference TRBV15 and TRBJ2-1): DAMVIQNPRYQVTQFGKPVTLSCSQTLNHNVMYWYQQKSSQAPKLLFHYYDKDFNNEADTPDNFQSRRPNTSFCFLDIRSPGLGDTAMYLCATSSPGLAGESYNEQFFGPGTRLTVL.

The rearrangement joins TRBV7-9 to TRBJ2-1, with 11 bases lining up with TRBD1. V gave up 5 bases and J gave up 6 bases; unmatched junction bases: 3. The CDR3 is made up of 14 amino acids. In germline, CDR1 is SEHNR, CDR2 FQNEAQ (reference sequence). Here the CDR3 DNA reads TGTGCCAGCAGCGGACAGGGGGCCAGCAATGAGCAGTTCTTC. Translating it yields CASSGQGASNEQFF.

The rearrangement joins TRBV11-2 to TRBJ2-1, with a tentative D call TRBD1 (5 bases). Germline CDR1 and CDR2: SGHAT and FQNNGV. V shed 4 bases and J shed 7 bases, with 14 bases lying between them. The CDR3 is 14 residues long. The CDR3 loop is CASSSLHPGNEQFF. DNA of the CDR3: TGTGCCAGCAGCTCACTCCACCCAGGGAATGAGCAGTTCTTC.

The CDR3 loop reads CASSTRDRSAYEQYF. The CDR3 bases are TGTGCCAGCAGCACCCGGGACAGGTCAGCCTACGAGCAGTACTTC. The rearrangement uses TRBV7-9 and TRBJ2-7; 8 positions agree with TRBD1. Trimming cost V 5 bases and J 2 bases; bases outside gene matches: 8. Germline CDR1 SEHNR, CDR2 FQNEAQ (reference sequence). This CDR3 spans 15 amino acids.

This rearrangement joins TRBV7-9 to TRBJ1-1; no definite D call. The germline gives CDR1 SEHNR, CDR2 FQNEAQ (reference sequence). CDR3 size: 13 residues. Deletions cut 1 base from V and 7 bases from J, with 10 bases between. This CDR3 reads CASSLGQSDEAFF. In DNA form, the CDR3 reads TGTGCCAGCAGCTTAGGACAATCCGATGAAGCTTTCTTT.

The rearrangement links TRBV9 to TRBJ1-3; unclear D gene. The V end was cut by 4 bases, the J end by 0 bases, with 11 bases between. This CDR3 is 15 amino acids long. Germline values: CDR1 SGDLS, CDR2 YYNGEE. The DNA for the CDR3 is TGTGCCAGCAGCCCAGGAGAGTTCTCTGGAAACACCATATATTTT. It yields the protein CASSPGEFSGNTIYF. Full variable domain (remainder filled in from reference TRBV9 and TRBJ1-3): DSGVTQTPKHLITATGQRVTLRCSPRSGDLSVYWYQQSLDQGLQFLIQYYNGEERAKGNILERFSAQQFPDLHSELNLSSLELGDSALYFCASSPGEFSGNTIYFGEGSWLTVV.

The V and J genes are TRBV5-1 and TRBJ2-1, with unresolved D. There are 13 residues in the CDR3. The germline CDR1 and CDR2 sequences are SGHRS and YFSETQ. Trimming left V 2 bases short and J 3 bases short, with 6 bases between. The CDR3 DNA reads as TGCGCCAGCAGCTTTGAGATCTACAATGAGCAGTTCTTC. It yields the protein CASSFEIYNEQFF.

V and J are TRBV30 and TRBJ2-1; D remains ambiguous. Between the trimmed V and J ends, which lost 2 bases and 1 base, there was a span of 15 bases. Looked up from germline, CDR1 is GTSNPN and CDR2 is SVGIG (reference sequence). This CDR3 region has 16 residues. The CDR3: CAWSPVAWPSYNEQFF. CDR3 coding DNA: TGTGCCTGGAGTCCCGTGGCGTGGCCTTCCTACAATGAGCAGTTCTTC.

J is TRBJ2-7 and V is TRBV28; tentatively, D is TRBD2 (6 bases). The CDR3 has 14 residues. V lost 1 base, J lost 4 bases, and 11 bases lay in between. Germline CDR1 MDHEN, CDR2 SYDVKM. DNA for the CDR3: TGTGCCAGCAGTTTATTTAGCGGAGGATACGAGCAGTACTTC. Protein product: CASSLFSGGYEQYF.

This sequence joins TRBV14 and TRBJ2-2, with 7 positions matching TRBD1. The J segment lost 2 bases and the V segment lost 2 bases, leaving 2 bases of the junction unmatched. Per the germline V gene, CDR1 is SGHDN and CDR2 is FVKESK. CDR3 length equals 15 residues. The CDR3 is CASSQTGDNTGELFF. The CDR3 DNA sequence: TGTGCCAGCAGCCAAACAGGGGATAACACCGGGGAGCTGTTTTTT. The full variable domain, with the rest looked up from reference TRBV14 and TRBJ2-2, is EAGVTQFPSHSVIEKGQTVTLRCDPISGHDNLYWYRRVMGKEIKFLLHFVKESKQDESGMPNNRFLAERTGGTYSTLKVQPAELEDSGVYFCASSQTGDNTGELFFGEGSRLTVL.

This sequence joins TRBV30 and TRBJ1-1, with unresolved D. The CDR3 length is 10 residues. Germline CDR1 reads GTSNPN; CDR2 reads SVGIG (reference sequence). For the CDR3, the DNA is TGTTCCCTGAGGAACACTGAAGCTTTCTTT. It translates to CSLRNTEAFF.

The V gene is TRBV7-9, the J gene TRBJ2-1, with D uncertain. The CDR3 loop spans 12 amino acids. Trimming took 8 bases from V and 6 from J, leaving 11 bases between them. CDR1 and CDR2 from the germline V gene are SEHNR and FQNEAQ (reference sequence). The CDR3 region has the DNA TGTGCCAGCGCCGGGTCTGGCAATGAGCAGTTCTTC. Translation gives CASAGSGNEQFF. The full variable domain, completed using reference TRBV7-9 and TRBJ2-1, is DTGVSQNPRHKITKRGQNVTFRCDPISEHNRLYWYRQTLGQGPEFLTYFQNEAQLEKSRLLSDRFSAERPKGSFSTLEIQRTEQGDSAMYLCASAGSGNEQFFGPGTRLTVL.

The V gene is TRBV18, the J gene TRBJ2-1, with 7 bases identical to TRBD1. With 3 bases clipped from V and 1 base from J, the junction kept 6 bases outside the gene matches. This CDR3 region has 16 residues. Germline V lookup: CDR1 KGHSH, CDR2 LQKENI. CDR3 sequence (DNA): TGTGCCAGCTCACCTGCCGGGACAGTATCCTACAATGAGCAGTTCTTC. Translation: CASSPAGTVSYNEQFF.

This clonotype was recorded once. The V call is TRBV27, the J call TRBJ2-6, with TRBD2 identical over 8 bases. Germline V lookup: CDR1 MNHEY, CDR2 SMNVEV (reference sequence). The CDR3 consists of 17 residues. Trimming at V came to 4 bases and at J to 2 bases, leaving 7 bases not matched to a gene. CDR3 protein: CASSSNPGLAGANVLTF. CDR3 DNA: TGTGCCAGCAGTTCGAACCCGGGACTAGCTGGGGCCAACGTCCTGACTTTC. Filled out from reference TRBV27 and TRBJ2-6, the complete variable domain reads EAQVTQNPRYLITVTGKKLTVTCSQNMNHEYMSWYRQDPGLGLRQIYYSMNVEVTDKGDVPEGYKVSRKEKRNFPLILESPSPNQTSLYFCASSSNPGLAGANVLTFGAGSRLTVL.

Concerning this clonotype itself: At one end the junction does not follow the germline gene, possibly because of a read error. This sequence joins TRBV13 and TRBJ1-1; D is ambiguous. The CDR3 consists of 13 residues. Germline V gene sequence: CDR1 PRHDT, CDR2 FYEKMQ (reference sequence). The CDR3, as DNA: TGTGCCAGCAGCTTGGGCAGGAACTCTGAAGCTTTCTTT. The encoded protein is CASSLGRNSEAFF.

This chain joins TRBV27 and TRBJ2-7, with TRBD1 matching over 7 bases. Trimming took 6 bases from V and 4 from J; bases not matched to a gene: 9. Germline CDR1 reads MNHEY; CDR2 reads SMNVEV (reference sequence). This CDR3 has 14 amino acids. The CDR3 spells CASSLSRGPYEQYF. CDR3 coding DNA: TGTGCCAGCAGCCTCTCTAGGGGGCCATACGAGCAGTACTTC.

This chain uses TRBV20-1 with TRBJ1-5; the D is unclear. Trimming took 5 bases from V and 0 from J, leaving 17 bases between them. The CDR3 is 16 amino acids. Germline assignment: CDR1 DFQATT and CDR2 SNEGSKA (reference sequence). The CDR3 here is CSASASISYSNQPQHF. In DNA, the CDR3 is TGCAGTGCTTCGGCGTCAATAAGCTATAGCAATCAGCCCCAGCATTTT.

V gene TRBV20-1 combines with J gene TRBJ2-7; the match to TRBD1 covers 9 bases. V was pared by 0 bases and J by 3 bases, with 9 bases of the junction left unmatched. The CDR3 has 16 residues. Germline V gives CDR1 DFQATT, CDR2 SNEGSKA (reference sequence). The CDR3: CSARDLTGTGSYEQYF. DNA of the CDR3: TGCAGTGCTAGAGATCTCACAGGGACAGGGAGCTACGAGCAGTACTTC.